This T cell receptor beta chain was captured in a study of T-cell reconstitution after alpha-beta-depleted transplantation in children (dated by TCRdb to about 2016). As for the study more broadly: T-cell immune reconstitution after TCRalphabeta/CD19-depleted allogeneic hematopoietic cell transplantation in children was quantitatively tracked in the study by means of TCR repertoire profiling.

CDR1 and CDR2 are read off the germline V gene as MNHNS and SASEGT. Cut back by 6 bases and 1 base, the V and J ends lie 15 bases apart. The CDR3, from cysteine to phenylalanine, totals 15 residues. Of all the DNA, just the CDR3 is kept, 45 bases in frame from base 1. This specimen's treatment or condition label, per the study, means: allogeneic hematopoietic cell transplantation with graft depleted of TCRalphabeta T cells and CD19 B cells. The children who served as transplant recipients had been given grafts of TCRalphabeta/CD19-depleted allogeneic hematopoietic cells. As to this clonotype: The target of this receptor is not known. No base quality information exists; no much larger clone differs at one position.

The library was generated by PCR. The listed sequencing device is Illumina HiSeq 2500. TCR library preparation used molecular barcoding, with unique molecular identifiers applied to normalize quantification of the TCRbeta repertoire. Using fastp trimming at Q25 and MiXCR clonotype assembly, TCRdb reanalyzed the public sequencing data and kept in-frame beta chains. Identical CDR3 protein sequences are pooled into one entry, listed with their most common genes and DNA. This sample gives hundreds of thousands of distinct CDR3 sequences in total; 15% to 20% of them show up just once. The ten largest clonotypes hold around 28% of the sample. Results the study describes overall, beyond this receptor: In some patients, the high TCRbeta diversity seen at day 60 was put down to recipient T cells and intrathymic progenitors that had survived conditioning. The apparently early recovery of alphabetaT-cell counts about two months after transplant reportedly depended on only several hundred rapidly expanded clones that came from non-depleted graft cells. Hyperexpanded clone frequencies declined over subsequent months; after one year, T-cell counts and TCRbeta diversity were mostly attributed to newly produced T cells.

This clonotype was obtained from a boy less than two years old who had a stem cell transplant for Wiskott-Aldrich syndrome, so the T cells may come from the graft donor. The sequence joins TRBV6-1 to TRBJ2-5; the D gene is perhaps TRBD1, on 6 matching bases. This specimen was PBMCs, mostly from graft donor cells, taken 360 days after TCRalphabeta/CD19-depleted stem cell transplant. The DNA sequence is TGTGCCAGCAGCGCCGTACAGGGTCCCCAAGAGACCCAGTACTTC. This translates into CASSAVQGPQETQYF.